This paragraph covers one T cell receptor (beta chain) sequence. CDR3 size: 14 residues. Germline assignment: CDR1 MNHEY and CDR2 SVGAGI. Trimming cost V 6 bases and J 4 bases, with 16 bases left between them. The sample belongs to a study of shared clonotypes between healthy human individuals. Sequenced by immunoSEQ multiplex PCR; TCRdb stores in-frame clones only, minus some. This table has approximately 1.4 million clones, nearly 99% appearing once. Sequencing input: naive CD4+ T cells sorted from blood. The subset: CD45RA+ positively selected. This TCR derives from a man aged 25-45 years in good health. V is TRBV6-5 and J is TRBJ2-7; possibly TRBD1 for D (6 bases). The CDR3 loop reads CASRRYRATYEQYF. CDR3 DNA sequence: TGTGCCAGCAGGCGATACAGGGCGACGTACGAGCAGTACTTC.